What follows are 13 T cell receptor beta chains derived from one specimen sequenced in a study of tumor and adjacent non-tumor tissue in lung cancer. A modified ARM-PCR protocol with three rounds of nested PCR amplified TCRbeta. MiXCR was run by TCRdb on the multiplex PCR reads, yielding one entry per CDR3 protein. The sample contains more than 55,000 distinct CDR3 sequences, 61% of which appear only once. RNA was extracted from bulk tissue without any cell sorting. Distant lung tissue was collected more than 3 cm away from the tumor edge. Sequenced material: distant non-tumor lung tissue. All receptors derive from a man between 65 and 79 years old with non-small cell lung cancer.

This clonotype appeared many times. Here the CDR3 DNA reads TGCAGTGTCCGGGGGCTAGCGGGAATCAGCGAGCAGTACTTC. This sequence encodes CSVRGLAGISEQYF. The genes are TRBV20-1 and TRBJ2-7; 9 nucleotides agree with TRBD2. This CDR3 comprises 14 residues. After removal of 7 bases from V and 6 bases from J, the junction contained 13 bases not matched to a gene. Germline CDR1 DFQATT, CDR2 SNEGSKA (reference sequence).

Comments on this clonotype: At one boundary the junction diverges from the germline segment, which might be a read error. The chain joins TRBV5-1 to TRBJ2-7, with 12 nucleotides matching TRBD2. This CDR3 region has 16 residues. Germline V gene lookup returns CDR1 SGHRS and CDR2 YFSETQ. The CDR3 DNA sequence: TGCGCCAACAGCACGGGACTAGCGGGCTCCGGAGGGGAGCAGTACTTC. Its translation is CANSTGLAGSGGEQYF.

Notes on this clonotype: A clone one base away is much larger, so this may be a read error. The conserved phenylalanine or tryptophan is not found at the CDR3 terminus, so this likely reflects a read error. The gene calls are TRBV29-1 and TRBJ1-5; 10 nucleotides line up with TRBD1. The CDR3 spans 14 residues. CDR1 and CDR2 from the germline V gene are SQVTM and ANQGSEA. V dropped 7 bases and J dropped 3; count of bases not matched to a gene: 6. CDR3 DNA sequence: TGCAGCGCCGGGGACAGGGGCTCCAATCAGCCCCAGCATTTA. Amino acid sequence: CSAGDRGSNQPQHL.

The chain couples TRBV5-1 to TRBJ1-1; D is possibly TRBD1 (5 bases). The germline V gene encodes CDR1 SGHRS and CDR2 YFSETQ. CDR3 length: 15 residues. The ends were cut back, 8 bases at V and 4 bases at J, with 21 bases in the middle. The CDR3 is CARSRETGVGTEAFF. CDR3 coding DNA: TGCGCCAGAAGCCGCGAAACGGGGGTGGGCACTGAAGCTTTCTTT.

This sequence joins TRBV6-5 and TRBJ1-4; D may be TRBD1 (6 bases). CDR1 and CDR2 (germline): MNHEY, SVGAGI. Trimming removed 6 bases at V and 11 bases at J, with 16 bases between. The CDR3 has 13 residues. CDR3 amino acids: CASRQRGGGKLFF. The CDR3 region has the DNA TGTGCCAGCAGGCAGAGGGGGGGGGGGAAACTGTTTTTT.

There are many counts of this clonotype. CDR3 region: CASSPGGVADTQYF. Here the CDR3 DNA reads TGCGCCAGCAGCCCGGGTGGAGTAGCAGATACGCAGTATTTT. The gene calls are TRBV5-1 and TRBJ2-3; D gene ambiguous. V lost 4 bases and J lost 4, with 13 bases in between. The CDR3 extends over 14 amino acids. The germline V gene has CDR1 SGHRS and CDR2 YFSETQ.

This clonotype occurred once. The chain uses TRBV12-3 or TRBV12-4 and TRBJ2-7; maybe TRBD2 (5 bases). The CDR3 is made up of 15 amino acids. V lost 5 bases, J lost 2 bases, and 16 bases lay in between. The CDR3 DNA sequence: TGTGCCAGCAGTCGCTACGGGAATATTACCTACGAGCAGTACTTC. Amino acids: CASSRYGNITYEQYF.

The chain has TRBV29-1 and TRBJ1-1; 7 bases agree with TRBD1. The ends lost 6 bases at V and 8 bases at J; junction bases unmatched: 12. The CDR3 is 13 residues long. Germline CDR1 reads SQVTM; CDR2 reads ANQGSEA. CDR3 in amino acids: CSVAGQRAPEAFF. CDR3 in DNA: TGCAGCGTCGCGGGACAGAGAGCTCCAGAAGCTTTCTTT.

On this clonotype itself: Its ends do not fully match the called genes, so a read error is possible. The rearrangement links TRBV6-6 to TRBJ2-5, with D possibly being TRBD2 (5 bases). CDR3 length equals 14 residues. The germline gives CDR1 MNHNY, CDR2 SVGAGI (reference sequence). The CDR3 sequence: CARRYPGERETQYF. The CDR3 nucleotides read TGCGCCAGGAGGTACCCAGGAGAACGTGAGACCCAGTACTTC.

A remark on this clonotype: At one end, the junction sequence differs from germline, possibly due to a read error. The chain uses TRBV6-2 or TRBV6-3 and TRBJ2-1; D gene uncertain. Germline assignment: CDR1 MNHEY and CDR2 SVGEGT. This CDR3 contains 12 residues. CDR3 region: CGSNGPTDGQFF. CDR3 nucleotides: TGTGGCAGCAATGGTCCTACGGATGGGCAGTTCTTC.

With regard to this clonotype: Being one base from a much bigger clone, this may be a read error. The CDR3 DNA sequence: TGTGCCAGCGGAGTTACGTTTGCGCAGTACTTC. Translation gives CASGVTFAQYF. The rearrangement joins TRBV6-6 to TRBJ2-7, with D unresolved. Germline V lookup: CDR1 MNHNY, CDR2 SVGAGI (reference sequence). Trimming removed 8 bases from V and 9 bases from J, with 14 bases in between. This CDR3 comprises 11 residues.

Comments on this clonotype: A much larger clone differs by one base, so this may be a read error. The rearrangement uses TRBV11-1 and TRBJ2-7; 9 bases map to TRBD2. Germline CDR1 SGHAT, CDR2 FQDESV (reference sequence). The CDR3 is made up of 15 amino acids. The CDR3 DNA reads TGTGCCAGCGGCGAACATAGCGGGGGATCCTACGAGCTGTACTTC. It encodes CASGEHSGGSYELYF.

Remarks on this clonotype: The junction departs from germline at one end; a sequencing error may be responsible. The CDR3 sequence is CASSPDRAGNTVYF. DNA of the CDR3: TGTGCCAGCAGTCCCGACAGGGCTGGGAACACCGTATATTTT. The chain is built from TRBV6-1 and TRBJ1-3, with TRBD1 matching over 7 bases. CDR1 and CDR2 from the germline V gene are MNHNS and SASEGT. There are 14 residues in the CDR3.